This T cell receptor (beta chain) was recovered during a study of prognosis after radiotherapy for stage I lung cancer. Study background: Patients received stereotactic body radiotherapy alone, with no concurrent therapy. Overall study findings and caveats: Shannon entropy after stereotactic body radiation therapy was lower in patients who developed distant metastases.

A draw of approximately 6.6 milliliters of peripheral blood took place at each of two time points. Amplification of TCR beta CDR3 from genomic DNA used two-round multiplex PCR. The authors ran first-round PCR with primers specific to each TRBV and TRBJ gene. Universal primers were what the second PCR round relied on. MiXCR was run by TCRdb on the multiplex PCR reads, yielding one entry per CDR3 protein. Seen here are about 35,000 distinct CDR3 sequences, around 30% observed once, and the top ten hold 27%. Germline CDR1 is LNHDA and CDR2 is SQIVND (reference sequence). V was trimmed by 1 base and J by 7 bases, leaving 11 bases between them. CDR3 length: 15 amino acids. The sample holds many counts of this clonotype. What it binds is not known.

Sequenced here: PBMCs, sampled before or after stereotactic body radiation therapy (not recorded which). V is TRBV19 and J is TRBJ1-6, with D tentatively TRBD1 (6 bases). The receptor was isolated from a donor of 50 years or more with non-small cell lung cancer. The CDR3 sequence: CASSIGDIANSPLHF. In DNA, the CDR3 is TGTGCCAGTAGTATAGGGGACATTGCCAATTCACCCCTCCACTTT.